The next 30 T cell receptor beta chains were all read from a single sample in a study of T-cell reconstitution after alpha-beta-depleted transplantation in children. Unique molecular identifiers featured in how the TCRbeta library was prepared. TCRdb used MiXCR to reprocess the PCR reads, holding one entry per CDR3 protein. The profile shows about 610,000 distinct CDR3 sequences, roughly a tenth of them singletons. This specimen consisted of PBMCs from the stem cell graft donor, obtained from the stem cell graft. The receptors were gathered from a human donor who donated a stem cell graft to a child with acute myeloid leukemia.

Many counts were recorded for this clonotype. V usage is TRBV12-3 or TRBV12-4 and J usage is TRBJ2-7, with TRBD1 matching over 8 bases. Unmatched junction bases numbered 5, after V lost 6 bases and J lost 1 base. The CDR3 has 14 amino acids. CDR3 sequence: CASSLGQASYEQYF. The CDR3 nucleotides are TGTGCCAGCAGCCTGGGACAGGCTTCCTACGAGCAGTACTTC.

The chain recombines TRBV20-1 with TRBJ2-5; D remains unclear. V lost 0 bases and J lost 1, with 6 bases in between. Germline V gives CDR1 DFQATT, CDR2 SNEGSKA (reference sequence). The CDR3 has 13 amino acids. This chain's CDR3 is CSARDGFQETQYF. As DNA, the CDR3 is TGCAGTGCTAGAGACGGGTTCCAAGAGACCCAGTACTTC.

The chain links TRBV4-3 to TRBJ2-3, with D hard to call. The CDR3 contains 15 residues. CDR1 and CDR2 from the germline V gene are LGHNA and YSLEER. V shed 0 bases and J shed 4 bases, with 11 bases lying between them. The CDR3 loop is CASSQEWQIPDTQYF. In nucleotides, the CDR3 is TGCGCCAGCAGCCAAGAGTGGCAGATCCCAGATACGCAGTATTTT.

This clonotype was seen a handful of times. This sequence joins TRBV12-3 or TRBV12-4 and TRBJ1-5, with D uncertain. V was clipped by 4 bases and J by 7 bases, with 14 bases between them. The CDR3 contains 14 residues. CDR3 protein: CASSSTVFIQPQHF. In nucleotides, the CDR3 is TGTGCCAGCAGTTCCACAGTTTTCATACAGCCCCAGCATTTT.

V is TRBV4-1 and J is TRBJ2-2, with TRBD1 identical over 7 bases. Germline trimming cut 1 base from V and 7 bases from J; bases unmatched to any gene: 6. This CDR3 contains 15 residues. Germline V gives CDR1 MGHRA, CDR2 YSYEKL. CDR3 sequence reads: CASSQAGGFLGELFF. CDR3 DNA sequence: TGCGCCAGCAGCCAAGCAGGGGGTTTTCTCGGGGAGCTGTTTTTT.

The rearrangement uses TRBV6-5 and TRBJ2-2; 10 bases map to TRBD2. The CDR3 loop spans 16 amino acids. From germline, CDR1 is MNHEY and CDR2 SVGAGI. Germline trimming cut 6 bases from V and 4 bases from J; bases unmatched to any gene: 8. The CDR3 loop is CASRGLTSGSTGELFF. In DNA, the CDR3 is TGTGCCAGCAGGGGGTTGACTAGCGGGTCCACCGGGGAGCTGTTTTTT.

The chain employs TRBV7-9 and TRBJ2-7; 8 bases line up with TRBD1. CDR3 length equals 15 residues. Germline V gene data show CDR1 as SEHNR and CDR2 as FQNEAQ (reference sequence). V shed 2 bases and J 1 base; nucleotides not matched to a gene: 4. The CDR3, as DNA: TGTGCCAGCAGCTTACAGGACAGGGTTTCCTACGAGCAGTACTTC. This codes for CASSLQDRVSYEQYF.

The chain carries TRBV12-3 or TRBV12-4 and TRBJ2-4; 7 bases align to TRBD2. V shed 1 base, J shed 0 bases, and the junction held 9 bases outside the gene matches. The CDR3 is 18 amino acids. CDR3: CASSLGAGLTEAKNIQYF. DNA of the CDR3: TGTGCCAGCAGTTTAGGAGCGGGACTCACGGAAGCCAAAAACATTCAGTACTTC.

The V call is TRBV19, the J call TRBJ2-1; TRBD2 matches 10 bases. Germline V gives CDR1 LNHDA, CDR2 SQIVND (reference sequence). The ends lost 2 bases at V and 15 bases at J; junction bases unmatched: 16. The CDR3 length is 16 residues. The CDR3 DNA follows: TGTGCCAGTAGTATAATCTCTAGCGGGAGAAGTACGAGGCGGTTCTTC. Translating gives CASSIISSGRSTRRFF.

The chain recombines TRBV3-1 with TRBJ2-7; TRBD2 matches at 8 bases. Per germline, CDR1 LGHDT and CDR2 YNNKEL (reference sequence). The CDR3 loop spans 17 amino acids. Trimming removed 1 base from V and 2 bases from J; junction bases left unmatched: 10. The CDR3 region is CASSQVGSGASTYEQYF. The CDR3 DNA is TGTGCCAGCAGCCAAGTAGGTAGCGGGGCCTCTACCTACGAGCAGTACTTC.

The J gene is TRBJ2-1, the V gene TRBV6-5; D may be TRBD1 (6 bases). V lost 0 bases to trimming and J lost 6 bases, with 9 bases between them. CDR3 size: 14 residues. The germline V gene encodes CDR1 MNHEY and CDR2 SVGAGI. The CDR3 DNA follows: TGTGCCAGCAGTTACTCGAGAGGGGGCAATGAGCAGTTCTTC. This translates into CASSYSRGGNEQFF.

This clonotype was counted ten times or more. This chain links TRBV29-1 with TRBJ2-2; D might be TRBD2 (5 bases). Looked up from germline, CDR1 is SQVTM and CDR2 is ANQGSEA. The length of the CDR3 is 15 residues. With 6 bases removed from V and 3 bases from J, the gap between germline ends came to 17 bases. The CDR3, as DNA: TGCAGCGTACGGACGGAGGCTGGGGACACCGGGGAGCTGTTTTTT. This sequence encodes CSVRTEAGDTGELFF.

This clonotype was counted only a few times. The V call is TRBV20-1, the J call TRBJ2-5; D is undetermined. From germline, CDR1 is DFQATT and CDR2 SNEGSKA (reference sequence). CDR3 length equals 14 residues. Trimming left V 0 bases short and J 4 bases short, with 12 bases between. DNA of the CDR3: TGCAGTGCTAGAGATAACCAAATTCGAGAGACCCAGTACTTC. It is translated as CSARDNQIRETQYF.

This clonotype was counted between two and nine times. The J gene is TRBJ2-7, the V gene TRBV28; 10 bases are shared with TRBD1. The J segment lost 7 bases and the V segment lost 4 bases, leaving 10 bases of the junction unmatched. CDR1 and CDR2 (germline): MDHEN, SYDVKM. The CDR3 loop spans 15 amino acids. The CDR3 DNA sequence: TGTGCCAGCAGTTCGTACGGGACAGGGGTTGGAGAGCAGTACTTC. Amino acid sequence: CASSSYGTGVGEQYF.

This clonotype has a count of ten or more. J is TRBJ2-4 and V is TRBV29-1, with no clear D. CDR1 is SQVTM and CDR2 is ANQGSEA in the germline V gene. The V end lost 6 bases, the J end lost 8 bases, and 11 bases lay between the germline ends. This CDR3 has 11 residues. The CDR3 sequence: CSVLFPDIQYF. In DNA, the CDR3 is TGCAGCGTCCTATTCCCGGACATTCAGTACTTC.

This clonotype turned up a few times. The chain is built from TRBV20-1 and TRBJ2-2; 7 bases match TRBD2. The CDR3 is 15 amino acids. Per the germline V gene, CDR1 is DFQATT and CDR2 is SNEGSKA (reference sequence). J was trimmed by 4 bases and V by 5 bases; bases with no gene match: 10. The CDR3 DNA sequence: TGCAGTGCTCGCGGGAGCCTAGTCGGCACCGGGGAGCTGTTTTTT. This codes for CSARGSLVGTGELFF.

This clonotype has ten or more counts. CDR3 in DNA: TGTGCCAGCCGGCGGGGGGAGCAAGAGACCCAGTACTTC. It yields the protein CASRRGEQETQYF. The chain carries TRBV2 and TRBJ2-5, with 8 bases fitting TRBD2. The J segment lost 2 bases and the V segment lost 8 bases, leaving 4 bases of the junction unmatched. The CDR3 totals 13 residues. Germline V gene data show CDR1 as SNHLY and CDR2 as FYNNEI.

This clonotype was seen ten or more times. Its ends do not fully match the called genes, so a read error is possible. V and J are TRBV12-3 or TRBV12-4 and TRBJ1-1; 7 bases map to TRBD1. There are 11 residues in the CDR3. The CDR3 reads CASSLGQVTWF. The CDR3 DNA reads as TGTGCCAGCAGTCTTGGACAGGTCACCTGGTTT.

The V and J genes are TRBV5-1 and TRBJ1-2; TRBD1 agrees at 10 bases. From germline, CDR1 is SGHRS and CDR2 YFSETQ. This CDR3 is built from 14 residues. The V gene end was trimmed by 5 bases and the J gene end by 7 bases; junction bases not matched to a gene: 8. This chain's CDR3 is CASRSTGGAGGYTF. CDR3 DNA sequence: TGCGCCAGCAGATCGACAGGGGGCGCGGGTGGCTACACCTTC. The full variable domain, its missing parts supplied by reference TRBV5-1 and TRBJ1-2, is KAGVTQTPRYLIKTRGQQVTLSCSPISGHRSVSWYQQTPGQGLQFLFEYFSETQRNKGNFPGRFSGRQFSNSRSEMNVSTLELGDSALYLCASRSTGGAGGYTFGSGTRLTVV.

The chain carries TRBV4-2 and TRBJ2-7; D is perhaps TRBD1 (6 bases). The CDR3 totals 16 residues. Germline loops: CDR1 LGHNA, CDR2 YNFKEQ. V lost 4 bases to trimming and J lost 4 bases, with 20 bases between them. The CDR3 here is CASSPTGVEGDYEQYF. DNA for the CDR3: TGTGCCAGCAGCCCAACAGGCGTAGAGGGGGATTACGAGCAGTACTTC.

In this sample, this clonotype turned up a few times. This chain uses TRBV15 with TRBJ2-5, with a weak D call TRBD1 (6 bases). Germline loops: CDR1 LNHNV, CDR2 YYDKDF (reference sequence). There are 17 residues in the CDR3. Trimming removed 0 bases from V and 4 bases from J, with 18 bases in between. CDR3 in amino acids: CATSRDGGLRGRETQYF. The CDR3, as DNA: TGTGCCACCAGCAGAGATGGTGGCCTCAGGGGACGAGAGACCCAGTACTTC.

This clonotype has at least ten counts. The rearrangement uses TRBV6-5 and TRBJ2-7; 9 bases agree with TRBD1. The V gene's germline CDR1 is MNHEY and CDR2 SVGAGI. The length of the CDR3 is 14 residues. With 2 bases clipped from V and 5 bases from J, the junction kept 4 bases outside the gene matches. CDR3 nucleotides: TGTGCCAGCAGTTACGGGACAGGGAGACACGAGCAGTACTTC. Its protein is CASSYGTGRHEQYF.

This clonotype was counted at least ten times. The V call is TRBV10-3, the J call TRBJ1-1; TRBD1 might be the D (6 bases). This CDR3 is built from 13 residues. V lost 9 bases and J lost 4, with 15 bases in between. Germline CDR1 ENHRY, CDR2 SYGVKD. CDR3 sequence: CAILEGGGTEAFF. The CDR3 DNA reads as TGTGCCATTCTAGAAGGGGGGGGCACTGAAGCTTTCTTT.

In its sample, this clonotype was seen a few times. The rearrangement links TRBV7-8 to TRBJ2-3; D remains unclear. Germline CDR1 reads SGHVS; CDR2 reads FQNEAQ. This CDR3 is 17 amino acids long. V was cut by 5 bases and J by 2 bases, with 20 bases left in between. CDR3 sequence (DNA): TGTGCCAGCAGCCCCTCTTTTACGCCTGCTATCACAGATACGCAGTATTTT. Translation gives CASSPSFTPAITDTQYF.

This sequence joins TRBV18 and TRBJ2-4; D ambiguous. Between the trimmed V and J ends, which lost 1 base and 3 bases, there was a span of 13 bases. The CDR3 sequence is 16 residues long. Germline-derived CDR1 and CDR2 are KGHSH and LQKENI. As DNA, the CDR3 is TGTGCCAGCTCACCACAGGGCCGCCAAGACAAAAACATTCAGTACTTC. Translating gives CASSPQGRQDKNIQYF.

Note on this clonotype: At one of its ends the junction is not consistent with the germline gene, which may arise from a read error. The CDR3 coding sequence is TGCTGTGCTAGTAGCGGGAGTTTTATATACAATGAGCAGTTCTTC. Its translation is CCASSGSFIYNEQFF. This chain links TRBV20-1 with TRBJ2-1; TRBD2 aligns across 9 bases. From germline, CDR1 is DFQATT and CDR2 SNEGSKA (reference sequence). The CDR3 is 15 residues long.

This clonotype showed up many times. V usage is TRBV20-1 and J usage is TRBJ2-4; no clear D gene. V lost 1 base, J lost 6 bases, and 7 bases lay in between. The CDR3 length is 12 residues. Per germline, CDR1 DFQATT and CDR2 SNEGSKA (reference sequence). CDR3 DNA: TGCAGTGCTAGAGTGGGCCGAAACATTCAGTACTTC. Translation gives CSARVGRNIQYF.

V is TRBV3-1 and J is TRBJ1-2; no clear D gene. V was trimmed by 1 base and J by 4 bases, leaving 7 bases between them. Germline CDR1 reads LGHDT; CDR2 reads YNNKEL (reference sequence). The length of the CDR3 is 13 residues. The CDR3 region is CASSQAAGYGYTF. DNA of the CDR3: TGTGCCAGCAGCCAAGCAGCGGGCTATGGCTACACCTTC.

The CDR3, as DNA: TGTGCCAGCATTCGGACTAGGCAAGATGAGCAGTTCTTC. Translation gives CASIRTRQDEQFF. The chain has TRBV7-2 and TRBJ2-1; 7 bases match TRBD2. V shed 7 bases and J 8 bases; nucleotides not matched to a gene: 8. Germline CDR1 reads SGHTA; CDR2 reads FQGNSA. The CDR3 loop spans 13 amino acids. Using reference TRBV7-2 and TRBJ2-1 for the parts outside the CDR3, the full variable domain is GAGVSQSPSNKVTEKGKDVELRCDPISGHTALYWYRQSLGQGLEFLIYFQGNSAPDKSGLPSDRFSAERTGGSVSTLTIQRTQQEDSAVYLCASIRTRQDEQFFGPGTRLTVL.

In the case of this clonotype: A much larger clone lies a single base off, so this may be a read error. V gene TRBV7-2 combines with J gene TRBJ2-3, with 12 bases aligning to TRBD2. Trimming cost V 8 bases and J 1 base; bases outside gene matches: 4. The CDR3 consists of 15 residues. Per the germline V gene, CDR1 is SGHTA and CDR2 is FQGNSA. CDR3 sequence (DNA): TGTGCCAGCGGACTAGCGGGATACCGCACAGATACGCAGTATTTT. The encoded protein is CASGLAGYRTDTQYF.